This T cell receptor beta chain emerged from a study of blood T cell repertoires in COVID-19. Sequenced by immunoSEQ multiplex PCR; TCRdb stores in-frame clones only, minus some. The sample comprises approximately 150,000 clones, around 80% of which are singletons, and 4.5% to 7.5% rests with the top ten. In terms of age and location, participants ranged from roughly 18 to 90 years and lived in about 25 US areas. The CDR3 has 14 residues. The V gene end was trimmed by 4 bases and the J gene end by 6 bases; junction bases not matched to a gene: 4. Germline CDR1 SGDLS, CDR2 YYNGEE. Ten or more counts support this clone. This sample includes further DNA sequences coding for the same CDR3.

The chain links TRBV9 to TRBJ2-1; 10 bases fit TRBD1. This clonotype originated in a man aged 35 to 55 who had recovered from COVID-19. The sequenced material came from PBMCs or T cells enriched from blood (not recorded which). The CDR3 DNA sequence: TGTGCCAGCAGCCCACGGGACAGGGGCAATGAGCAGTTCTTC. This sequence encodes CASSPRDRGNEQFF.